The entry below describes one T cell receptor (beta chain). Its antigen is as yet unknown. This sample is drawn from a study of OX40 agonist ivuxolimab in advanced cancers. Sequencing was performed with immunoSEQ multiplex PCR; in TCRdb, only in-frame clones are kept and a portion is missing. The sample lists some 76,000 clones; about 94% were seen once. Regarding the study as a whole: Antigen specificity of clonally expanded peripheral T cells was not established. At 0.1 to 3.0 mg/kg and by week 6, clonal expansion occurred in CD4+ and CD8+ blood T cells.

This CDR3 has 14 residues. The V gene lost 4 bases and the J gene lost 1 base, with 8 bases spanning the gap. CDR1 is MRHNA and CDR2 is SNTAGT in the germline V gene. The sequence derives from an adult with an advanced solid tumor such as melanoma, head and neck, liver or kidney cancer. This chain connects TRBV6-4 to TRBJ2-1; D perhaps matches TRBD2 (5 bases). The sample consisted of CD4+ or CD8+ T cells sorted from blood, taken in a trial of the OX40 agonist ivuxolimab. DNA of the CDR3: TGTGCCAGCAGTGCCGGGGATTCCTACAATGAGCAGTTCTTC. It codes for CASSAGDSYNEQFF.